This T cell receptor (beta chain) was recovered during a study of T cell responses to AZD1222 COVID-19 vaccine. Study findings and constraints: Among vaccine-associated CD4 TCRs, coverage spanned spike, with dominance at 160-218 and 743-854. An increase in Spike-specific TCR breadth and depth was observed after two AZD1222 doses. Targets within unmutated variant regions were reportedly found for nearly half of spike-specific TCRs. Clonal diversity may have been underestimated, and the donors were mostly white British, with more females than males.

On this clone itself: Its matching antigen is unknown.

The assay was immunoSEQ multiplex PCR, and TCRdb's table has in-frame clones only and misses some. Among around 70,000 clones listed, 87% were seen once. Trimming at V came to 6 bases and at J to 11 bases, leaving 10 bases not matched to a gene. This CDR3 has 12 residues. The chain carries TRBV12-3 or TRBV12-4 and TRBJ2-7; 7 bases are shared with TRBD2. The TCR originated in an adult who received the AZD1222 COVID-19 vaccine. Here the sequenced sample was peripheral blood, taken 28 days after the second AZD1222 dose. The CDR3 DNA sequence: TGTGCCAGCAGCTCGAGGGACTACCTTGAGTACTTC. Encoded protein: CASSSRDYLEYF.